This TCR beta chain was recorded in a study of blood T cell repertoires in COVID-19. The table came from immunoSEQ multiplex PCR; TCRdb's copy has only in-frame clones and leaves some out. Among 80,000 to 95,000 clones listed, 86% were seen once. Germline CDR1 reads GTSNPN; CDR2 reads SVGIG (reference sequence). There are 13 residues in the CDR3. Trimming cost V 3 bases and J 9 bases, with 12 bases left between them. This TCR was recovered from a man aged 50 to 60 with active or convalescent COVID-19. Sequencing input: peripheral blood. J is TRBJ1-6 and V is TRBV30, with D maybe TRBD1 (5 bases). The CDR3 DNA reads TGTGCCTGGAGAGGGGTTGGCGGTTCACCCCTCCACTTT. Residues: CAWRGVGGSPLHF.